What follows is one T cell receptor beta chain and its context. The target of this receptor is not known. The record has no base qualities; no much larger clone is one base away. This entry belongs to a study of Ad26.COV2.S vaccination and SARS-CoV-2 variants (dated by TCRdb to about 2021). As for the study more broadly: Vaccine-arm donors came from COV1001, a multicentre, randomized, double-blind, placebo-controlled phase I-IIa trial of Ad26.COV2.S in healthy adults. Ad26.COV2.S was given intramuscularly at 5x10^10 or 1x10^11 viral particles, as a single shot or as two shots 56 days apart. Sequencing of the TCRbeta repertoire served to evaluate the specificity and breadth of SARS-CoV-2-reactive T cell receptors following Ad26.COV2.S vaccination. A total of around 32 samples were included in the TCR-sequenced set, comprising roughly 20 Ad26.COV2.S vaccine recipients, 5 placebo recipients and 8 SARS-CoV-2 convalescent individuals. Participants in the trial were split at random into five groups of five each, receiving low-dose or high-dose Ad26.COV2.S once or twice, or else placebo on both occasions. Investigators did not know the trial group allocation while performing experiments and assessing outcomes. What the work shows at the level of the full study, not this receptor alone: It was noted by the authors that total T cell responses may have been underestimated by the TCR breadth and depth analyses. After vaccination, spike-specific CD8+ and CD4+ T cell responses were reported to show substantial breadth. Vaccine and placebo recipients had similar non-spike TCR breadth, a finding consistent with the vaccine containing only spike. The study was not powered for comparison of responses between vaccine doses or regimens. Higher spike-specific TCR breadth was observed in Ad26.COV2.S recipients than in placebo recipients (P = 0.0014).

The germline V gene (reference sequence) sets CDR1 to LNHDA and CDR2 to SQIVND. The CDR3 holds 13 amino acids from the cysteine to the phenylalanine. Only the CDR3 region is kept as DNA, spanning 39 bases read in frame from base 1. The germline ends are 7 bases apart after V is trimmed by 5 bases and J by 0 bases. What this sample's treatment or condition label stands for: around 19 received Ad26.COV2.S at low or high dose, single or two shots; roughly five received placebo; per-sample allocation not given. For vaccine and placebo recipients, the sequenced repertoires came from samples collected on day 63 after the first injection. Between 29 July and 7 August 2020, Cohort 1b enrolled around 25 adults aged 18-55 years at one site in Boston, USA. As a vaccine, Ad26.COV2.S was a replication-incompetent adenovirus type 26 vector that expressed a prefusion-stabilized SARS-CoV-2 spike protein derived from the original Wuhan strain.

The immunoSEQ Assay was used to sequence TCRbeta CDR3 regions. After extraction, genomic DNA underwent amplification by bias-controlled multiplex PCR, followed by high-throughput sequencing. The original methods were these. To quantify the absolute abundance of every unique TCRbeta CDR3 region, sequences were collapsed and filtered. T cell fraction was estimated by normalization of TCRbeta template counts to usable DNA, with usable DNA being measured through amplification of reference genes present in all nucleated cells. Repertoire TCRs were annotated as SARS-CoV-2-specific by exact matching of V gene, CDR3 amino acid sequence and J gene to a known reactive TCR set. The reference SARS-CoV-2 TCR set came from MIRA and was filtered for enrichment in COVID-19-positive ImmuneCODE repertoires, removing public or cross-reactive TCRs. Using the MIRA antigens, annotated TCRs were further analysed by specific ORF or by position within an ORF. Breadth was defined as annotated unique rearrangements over total unique productive rearrangements; depth was the summed frequency of those rearrangements. Two-sided Wilcoxon rank-sum tests were used to compare TCR breadth between groups. TCRdb provides this immuneACCESS table in a form limited to in-frame rearrangements. Some clones are lacking; in checked studies, under half of them reflect an unresolved V gene, and why the rest are absent is not known. That table gives V, J and clone size, and the DNA gave D and trimming. Recorded for this sample are 350,000 to 450,000 clones; roughly 91% of them occurred a single time. The ten largest clonotypes hold more than 3% of the sample.

This chain is built from TRBV19 and TRBJ1-1, with TRBD1 perhaps the D gene, on 6 matching bases. The sample consisted of peripheral blood, taken in a trial of Ad26.COV2.S vaccine versus placebo. The clonotype comes from a person between 18 and 59 years old who received the Ad26.COV2.S COVID-19 vaccine or a placebo. CDR3 loop: CASSYRVNTEAFF. The sequenced DNA is TGTGCCAGTAGTTACAGGGTGAACACTGAAGCTTTCTTT.